A selection of T cell receptor beta chains follows, all from one sample in a study of cytomegalovirus exposure and HLA in healthy donors. The table came from immunoSEQ multiplex PCR; TCRdb's copy has only in-frame clones and leaves some out. The top ten hold less than 2% of the sample, which has 110,000 to 150,000 clones, around 9.6% seen once. The specimen was PBMCs. The receptor source for this set is a male donor in good health and CMV-seronegative. CDR3s include the opening cysteine and the closing phenylalanine or tryptophan. Each record gives: D gene, J gene, clone size, V gene, CDR3 protein, CDR3 DNA. D genes are given only for firm matches. Size values are once, few and many counts, or a class for expanded clones, and some rows have none.

d_call: TRBD2
j_call: TRBJ2-1
clone_size: few
v_call: TRBV5-1
cdr3_aa: CASSLVRASGISSYNEQFF
cdr3_nt: TGCGCCAGCAGCTTGGTGAGGGCTAGCGGGATCAGCTCCTACAATGAGCAGTTCTTC

d_call: -
j_call: TRBJ1-5
clone_size: -
v_call: TRBV28
cdr3_aa: CHGSGGFWPQHF
cdr3_nt: TGTCACGGGTCGGGAGGTTTTTGGCCCCAGCATTTT

d_call: -
j_call: TRBJ2-7
clone_size: -
v_call: TRBV5-1
cdr3_aa: CASSPDSYSGEQYF
cdr3_nt: TGCGCCAGCAGCCCGGACAGCTACTCTGGTGAGCAGTACTTC

d_call: TRBD1
j_call: TRBJ2-2
clone_size: -
v_call: TRBV7-2
cdr3_aa: CASSLGGQGAPGELFF
cdr3_nt: TGTGCCAGCAGCTTAGGAGGACAGGGGGCCCCCGGGGAGCTGTTTTTT

d_call: TRBD1
j_call: TRBJ1-2
clone_size: -
v_call: TRBV7-9
cdr3_aa: CASSSDRENLRTF
cdr3_nt: TGTGCCAGCAGCTCCGACAGGGAGAATCTTCGCACCTTC

d_call: -
j_call: TRBJ1-2
clone_size: few
v_call: TRBV7-2
cdr3_aa: CASSALGGGYGYTF
cdr3_nt: TGTGCCAGCAGCGCGTTGGGGGGAGGCTATGGCTACACCTTC

d_call: -
j_call: TRBJ2-1
clone_size: -
v_call: TRBV11-2
cdr3_aa: CASTPIPGSSSYNEQFF
cdr3_nt: TGTGCCAGCACCCCGATACCGGGGTCCAGCTCCTACAATGAGCAGTTCTTC

d_call: TRBD1
j_call: TRBJ1-1
clone_size: -
v_call: TRBV27
cdr3_aa: CASSLSPGTGYTEAFF
cdr3_nt: TGTGCCAGCAGTTTATCCCCCGGGACAGGGTACACTGAAGCTTTCTTT

d_call: -
j_call: TRBJ2-6
clone_size: -
v_call: TRBV5-4
cdr3_aa: CASSVAGQPDVLTF
cdr3_nt: TGTGCCAGCAGCGTCGCCGGACAGCCCGACGTCCTGACTTTC

d_call: TRBD1
j_call: TRBJ1-2
clone_size: -
v_call: TRBV6-1
cdr3_aa: CASSEAGQGLWGYTF
cdr3_nt: TGTGCCAGCAGTGAAGCGGGACAGGGTTTGTGGGGCTACACCTTC

d_call: TRBD2
j_call: TRBJ2-3
clone_size: few
v_call: TRBV4-3
cdr3_aa: CASSLLTSGVGDTQYF
cdr3_nt: TGCGCCAGCAGCCTTTTGACTAGCGGGGTGGGAGATACGCAGTATTTT

d_call: TRBD1
j_call: TRBJ1-5
clone_size: -
v_call: TRBV19
cdr3_aa: CASSRAGGIHQPQHF
cdr3_nt: TGTGCCAGTAGTCGGGCAGGGGGAATCCATCAGCCCCAGCATTTT

d_call: -
j_call: TRBJ1-1
clone_size: few
v_call: TRBV18
cdr3_aa: CASSPTQGFERVTEAFF
cdr3_nt: TGTGCCAGCTCACCAACCCAGGGTTTTGAGCGGGTCACTGAAGCTTTCTTT

d_call: -
j_call: TRBJ1-2
clone_size: -
v_call: TRBV5-1
cdr3_aa: CASSLTHTNYGYTF
cdr3_nt: TGCGCCAGCAGCTTGACTCATACTAACTATGGCTACACCTTC

d_call: -
j_call: TRBJ2-5
clone_size: -
v_call: TRBV5-4
cdr3_aa: CASSLRAGSQETQYF
cdr3_nt: TGTGCCAGCAGCTTGAGGGCAGGGTCTCAAGAGACCCAGTACTTC

d_call: TRBD2
j_call: TRBJ2-1
clone_size: few
v_call: TRBV7-2
cdr3_aa: CASSSAAYGGNEQFF
cdr3_nt: TGTGCCAGCAGCTCCGCGGCCTACGGGGGGAATGAGCAGTTCTTC

d_call: TRBD2
j_call: TRBJ2-5
clone_size: -
v_call: TRBV9
cdr3_aa: CASSEPTSGYQETQYF
cdr3_nt: TGTGCCAGCAGCGAGCCGACTAGCGGGTACCAAGAGACCCAGTACTTC

d_call: -
j_call: TRBJ1-6
clone_size: few
v_call: TRBV2
cdr3_aa: CASMGEVGSNSPLHF
cdr3_nt: TGTGCCAGCATGGGGGAGGTGGGATCGAATTCACCCCTCCACTTT

d_call: TRBD1
j_call: TRBJ2-4
clone_size: few
v_call: TRBV6-1
cdr3_aa: CASSEASGQFLAKNIQYF
cdr3_nt: TGTGCCAGCAGTGAAGCCTCGGGACAGTTTCTAGCCAAAAACATTCAGTACTTC

d_call: -
j_call: TRBJ2-2
clone_size: few
v_call: TRBV7-8
cdr3_aa: CASSLARQGGGELFF
cdr3_nt: TGTGCCAGCAGCTTAGCGCGGCAGGGCGGCGGGGAGCTGTTTTTT

d_call: TRBD2
j_call: TRBJ2-5
clone_size: -
v_call: TRBV7-2
cdr3_aa: CASSTGSGRAETQYF
cdr3_nt: TGTGCCAGCAGCACCGGAAGCGGGAGGGCGGAGACCCAGTACTTC

d_call: TRBD1
j_call: TRBJ1-5
clone_size: -
v_call: TRBV28
cdr3_aa: CASSFQGVSNQPQHF
cdr3_nt: TGTGCCAGCAGTTTTCAGGGGGTTAGCAATCAGCCCCAGCATTTT

d_call: -
j_call: TRBJ2-7
clone_size: -
v_call: TRBV5-1
cdr3_aa: CASRRDSPYEQYF
cdr3_nt: TGCGCCAGCCGGCGGGACAGCCCCTACGAGCAGTACTTC

d_call: TRBD2
j_call: TRBJ2-3
clone_size: few
v_call: TRBV4-2
cdr3_aa: CASSQDRSPSGRTDTQYF
cdr3_nt: TGTGCCAGCAGCCAAGATAGGAGTCCTAGCGGCCGCACAGATACGCAGTATTTT

d_call: TRBD1
j_call: TRBJ1-2
clone_size: few
v_call: TRBV5-8
cdr3_aa: CASSSRGRSGYTF
cdr3_nt: TGTGCCAGCAGCTCAAGGGGGCGAAGTGGCTACACCTTC

d_call: -
j_call: TRBJ1-1
clone_size: few
v_call: TRBV4-2
cdr3_aa: CASISGSTEAFF
cdr3_nt: TGTGCCAGTATCTCCGGTTCCACTGAAGCTTTCTTT

d_call: -
j_call: TRBJ1-1
clone_size: -
v_call: TRBV7-9
cdr3_aa: CASSVSAGLGVNTEAFF
cdr3_nt: TGTGCCAGCAGCGTATCGGCGGGGCTAGGGGTGAACACTGAAGCTTTCTTT

d_call: -
j_call: TRBJ2-7
clone_size: -
v_call: TRBV6-1
cdr3_aa: CASSEGHYEQYF
cdr3_nt: TGTGCCAGCAGTGAAGGACACTACGAGCAGTACTTC

d_call: TRBD1
j_call: TRBJ1-2
clone_size: few
v_call: TRBV28
cdr3_aa: CASGGTGRGYTF
cdr3_nt: TGTGCCAGCGGGGGGACAGGGCGAGGCTACACCTTC

d_call: -
j_call: TRBJ1-2
clone_size: -
v_call: TRBV2
cdr3_aa: CVEGEDQYGYTF
cdr3_nt: TGTGTCGAAGGGGAAGATCAATATGGCTACACCTTC

d_call: -
j_call: TRBJ2-5
clone_size: -
v_call: TRBV25-1
cdr3_aa: CASSEWGGTQYF
cdr3_nt: TGTGCCAGCAGTGAATGGGGAGGGACCCAGTACTTC

d_call: TRBD1
j_call: TRBJ1-2
clone_size: -
v_call: TRBV4-2
cdr3_aa: CASRRTGDGYTF
cdr3_nt: TGTGCCAGCAGGAGGACAGGGGATGGCTACACCTTC

d_call: -
j_call: TRBJ2-1
clone_size: -
v_call: TRBV7-3
cdr3_aa: CASSPISAGGYNEQFF
cdr3_nt: TGTGCCAGCAGCCCCATTTCTGCGGGCGGGTACAATGAGCAGTTCTTC

d_call: -
j_call: TRBJ1-5
clone_size: -
v_call: TRBV7-9
cdr3_aa: CASTGSGGNQPQHF
cdr3_nt: TGTGCCAGCACCGGAAGCGGGGGCAATCAGCCCCAGCATTTT

d_call: -
j_call: TRBJ2-3
clone_size: -
v_call: TRBV6-1
cdr3_aa: CASRRGPQTDTQYF
cdr3_nt: TGTGCCAGCAGAAGGGGCCCCCAAACAGATACGCAGTATTTT

d_call: TRBD2
j_call: TRBJ2-3
clone_size: few
v_call: TRBV5-1
cdr3_aa: CASSPGLAGGTDTQYF
cdr3_nt: TGCGCCAGCAGCCCCGGACTAGCGGGGGGCACAGATACGCAGTATTTT

d_call: -
j_call: TRBJ2-5
clone_size: -
v_call: TRBV10-2
cdr3_aa: CASSWRGGETQYF
cdr3_nt: TGCGCCAGCAGTTGGAGGGGTGGCGAGACCCAGTACTTC

d_call: TRBD2
j_call: TRBJ2-3
clone_size: -
v_call: TRBV28
cdr3_aa: CASSLWGGSGGSTDTQYF
cdr3_nt: TGTGCCAGCAGTCTCTGGGGGGGGAGCGGGGGAAGCACAGATACGCAGTATTTT

d_call: -
j_call: TRBJ2-2
clone_size: -
v_call: TRBV2
cdr3_aa: CASSVDRRTGELFF
cdr3_nt: TGTGCCAGCAGTGTAGACAGACGGACCGGGGAGCTGTTTTTT